The next 17 T cell receptor beta chains were all read from a single sample in a study of graft-versus-host responses after intestinal transplantation. Sequencing used immunoSEQ multiplex PCR; TCRdb keeps in-frame clones, though not all of them. Of approximately 110,000 clones in the sample, 90% to 95% are singletons; the top ten hold about 0.2%. Their antigen targets remain unknown. The specimen was unstimulated CD4+ T cells sorted from spleen or lymph node cells, collected before transplant. These receptors originate from a human donor who was the organ donor for an intestinal transplant.

This chain uses TRBV27 with TRBJ2-3; D unclear. The germline V gene has CDR1 MNHEY and CDR2 SMNVEV (reference sequence). The CDR3 extends over 12 amino acids. V was trimmed by 6 bases and J by 1 base, leaving 5 bases between them. CDR3 sequence (DNA): TGTGCCAGCAGATCAGGCACAGATACGCAGTATTTT. Protein sequence: CASRSGTDTQYF.

This sequence joins TRBV2 and TRBJ2-1; D tentatively fits TRBD1 or TRBD2 (5 bases each). This CDR3 is 13 amino acids long. Germline CDR1 reads SNHLY; CDR2 reads FYNNEI. Between the trimmed V and J ends, which lost 6 bases and 5 bases, there was a span of 11 bases. The CDR3 DNA follows: TGTGCCAGCAGACGGGACGTCCACAATGAGCAGTTCTTC. Encoded protein: CASRRDVHNEQFF. Complete variable domain (other parts from reference TRBV2 and TRBJ2-1): EPEVTQTPSHQVTQMGQEVILRCVPISNHLYFYWYRQILGQKVEFLVSFYNNEISEKSEIFDDQFSVERPDGSNFTLKIRSTKLEDSAMYFCASRRDVHNEQFFGPGTRLTVL.

The rearrangement uses TRBV4-1 and TRBJ2-1, with 7 bases lining up with TRBD1. Germline V gene data show CDR1 as MGHRA and CDR2 as YSYEKL. This CDR3 comprises 16 residues. After removal of 4 bases from V and 5 bases from J, the junction contained 11 bases not matched to a gene. The CDR3 DNA follows: TGCGCCAGCAGCCGAAACACCGGGACAGTGAACAATGAGCAGTTCTTC. Encoded protein: CASSRNTGTVNNEQFF.

The chain links TRBV27 to TRBJ2-1, with D perhaps matching TRBD2 (5 bases). The CDR3 sequence is 12 residues long. Germline V gene lookup returns CDR1 MNHEY and CDR2 SMNVEV (reference sequence). V lost 4 bases to trimming and J lost 7 bases, with 8 bases between them. CDR3 sequence reads: CASSYRGNEQFF. The CDR3 DNA is TGTGCCAGCAGTTATAGAGGGAATGAGCAGTTCTTC.

The rearrangement links TRBV5-8 to TRBJ1-4, with unresolved D. CDR1 is SGHTS and CDR2 is YDEGEE in the germline V gene. V lost 1 base, J lost 2 bases, and 9 bases lay in between. The CDR3 runs to 15 residues. The CDR3 coding sequence is TGTGCCAGCAGCTTGCTGAGGGCGACTAATGAAAAACTGTTTTTT. Translated, it gives CASSLLRATNEKLFF.

J is TRBJ2-7 and V is TRBV12-5, with 13 bases identical to TRBD2. The CDR3 runs to 16 residues. Germline V gene data show CDR1 as LGHNT and CDR2 as FRNRAP. The V gene end was trimmed by 7 bases and the J gene end by 0 bases; junction bases not matched to a gene: 6. The CDR3 here is CASAVGTSGNSYEQYF. Here the CDR3 DNA reads TGTGCTAGTGCCGTCGGGACTAGCGGGAACTCCTACGAGCAGTACTTC.

The rearrangement uses TRBV18 and TRBJ1-1, with a possible D match to TRBD1 (5 bases). The germline V and J ends were trimmed by 6 bases and 2 bases, with 16 bases remaining between them. The CDR3 length is 15 residues. Germline loops: CDR1 KGHSH, CDR2 LQKENI. The CDR3 spells CASSLKGGANTEAFF. The CDR3 nucleotides read TGTGCCAGCTCGCTAAAGGGAGGGGCCAACACTGAAGCTTTCTTT.

This chain connects TRBV12-5 to TRBJ1-1; 11 bases are a match to TRBD1. V dropped 3 bases and J dropped 3; count of bases not matched to a gene: 12. Looked up from germline, CDR1 is LGHNT and CDR2 is FRNRAP. The CDR3 extends over 18 amino acids. The chain's CDR3 is CASGLDWEDRGLDTEAFF. CDR3 in DNA: TGTGCTAGTGGTTTAGATTGGGAGGACAGGGGGCTGGACACTGAAGCTTTCTTT.

The J gene is TRBJ1-3, the V gene TRBV19, with D hard to call. The J call may be incorrect, as the DNA end agrees better with TRBJ2-2. There are 14 residues in the CDR3. The germline V gene has CDR1 LNHDA and CDR2 SQIVND (reference sequence). The CDR3 sequence: CASSPRLNTGELFF. Here the CDR3 DNA reads TGTGCCAGTAGTCCGCGTCTGAACACCGGGGAGCTGTTTTTT.

The count of this clone is one. The gene calls are TRBV6-6 and TRBJ1-1; 7 nucleotides match TRBD1. There are 13 residues in the CDR3. CDR1 is MNHNY, CDR2 SVGAGI, per germline (reference sequence). Trimming at V came to 2 bases and at J to 7 bases, leaving 4 bases not matched to a gene. CDR3 sequence reads: CASSYRTGDEAFF. DNA of the CDR3: TGTGCCAGCAGTTACCGGACAGGTGATGAAGCTTTCTTT.

V usage is TRBV7-8 and J usage is TRBJ1-2, with unresolved D. The germline gives CDR1 SGHVS, CDR2 FQNEAQ. The length of the CDR3 is 13 residues. V gave up 2 bases and J gave up 5 bases, with 9 bases separating them. The CDR3 sequence is CASSLTAAYGYTF. Written as DNA, the CDR3 is TGTGCCAGCAGCTTAACCGCGGCGTATGGCTACACCTTC. Supplemented by reference TRBV7-8 and TRBJ1-2, the full variable domain reads GAGVSQSPRYKVAKRGQDVALRCDPISGHVSLFWYQQALGQGPEFLTYFQNEAQLDKSGLPSDRFFAERPEGSVSTLKIQRTQQEDSAVYLCASSLTAAYGYTFGSGTRLTVV.

The rearrangement uses TRBV12-5 and TRBJ2-2; D unclear. Per germline, CDR1 LGHNT and CDR2 FRNRAP. The V end was cut by 2 bases, the J end by 5 bases, with 12 bases between. CDR3 length: 15 residues. CDR3 sequence (DNA): TGTGCTAGTGGTTTGTGGGTATTTGATACCGGGGAGCTGTTTTTT. Its translation is CASGLWVFDTGELFF.

V usage is TRBV6-1 and J usage is TRBJ2-7; 7 bases match TRBD2. The V and J ends lost 0 bases and 0 bases, in that order; junction bases with no gene match: 5. The CDR3 consists of 16 residues. Germline V gene lookup returns CDR1 MNHNS and CDR2 SASEGT. In DNA, the CDR3 is TGTGCCAGCAGTGAAGCGCTAGGCGGGAGCTCCTACGAGCAGTACTTC. Its protein product is CASSEALGGSSYEQYF.

V gene TRBV14 combines with J gene TRBJ2-3; 11 nucleotides line up with TRBD2. The CDR3 has 16 amino acids. V shed 4 bases, J shed 5 bases, and the junction held 8 bases outside the gene matches. Germline V CDR1 and CDR2: SGHDN, FVKESK. The CDR3 spells CASSPLLAGEGDTQYF. Written as DNA, the CDR3 is TGTGCCAGCAGCCCCTTACTAGCGGGAGAAGGAGATACGCAGTATTTT. Full variable domain (rest looked up from reference TRBV14 and TRBJ2-3): EAGVTQFPSHSVIEKGQTVTLRCDPISGHDNLYWYRRVMGKEIKFLLHFVKESKQDESGMPNNRFLAERTGGTYSTLKVQPAELEDSGVYFCASSPLLAGEGDTQYFGPGTRLTVL.

The rearrangement uses TRBV4-2 and TRBJ2-5; 7 bases align to TRBD2. J gave up 2 bases and V 1 base, and 10 bases lay outside the gene matches. CDR1 LGHNA and CDR2 YNFKEQ come from the germline V gene. The CDR3 sequence is 17 residues long. The CDR3 DNA reads TGTGCCAGCAGCCAAGGGGGGGGGTGGGAGCGGCAAGAGACCCAGTACTTC. Amino acid sequence: CASSQGGGWERQETQYF.

The gene calls are TRBV6-5 and TRBJ1-2; the D is unclear. The CDR3 covers 15 residues. V was shortened by 0 bases and J by 0 bases, with 8 bases between the two germline ends. Germline V lookup: CDR1 MNHEY, CDR2 SVGAGI. The CDR3 region is CASSYSARANYGYTF. The CDR3 DNA reads as TGTGCCAGCAGTTACTCGGCAAGAGCTAACTATGGCTACACCTTC.

V and J are TRBV5-1 and TRBJ2-3; TRBD2 agrees at 15 bases. CDR3 size: 18 residues. Germline V gene data show CDR1 as SGHRS and CDR2 as YFSETQ. Unmatched junction bases numbered 10, after V lost 2 bases and J lost 6 bases. The CDR3 DNA is TGCGCCAGCAGCTTTCCCGGGACTAGCGGGAGGCACGTTGATACGCAGTATTTT. Its translation: CASSFPGTSGRHVDTQYF.